Below are 5 T cell receptor beta chains sequenced from a single sample in a study of shared clonotypes between healthy human individuals (dated by TCRdb to 2018 to 2020). The library was produced with the immunoSEQ multiplex PCR assay. TCRdb stores this immuneACCESS table with in-frame sequences only. Part of the clones is absent; in the studies checked, under half of the shortfall reflects unresolved V genes, and no reason is known for the rest. The sample data list approximately 510,000 clones, and 79% of these were observed just once. Around 13% of the sample lies in the top ten. What was sequenced was PBMCs. These receptors came from a woman in her thirties or forties in good health. Some clones in this sample may be carry-over from other donors' samples.

This chain connects TRBV29-1 to TRBJ1-1; no reliable D call. Trimming removed 2 bases from V and 3 bases from J, with 4 bases in between. From germline, CDR1 is SQVTM and CDR2 ANQGSEA. This CDR3 contains 11 residues. The CDR3 reads CSVEFYTEAFF. As DNA, the CDR3 is TGCAGCGTTGAATTCTACACTGAAGCTTTCTTT.

The genes are TRBV7-9 and TRBJ2-5; D unresolved. The J call may not be correct, given that the DNA end is closer to TRBJ2-7. Germline V CDR1 and CDR2: SEHNR, FQNEAQ (reference sequence). CDR3 length: 12 residues. CDR3 in DNA: TGTGCCAGCAGCCCTTATACCTACGAGCAGTACTTC. Translated: CASSPYTYEQYF.

This rearrangement joins TRBV5-1 to TRBJ2-7; D is unclear. The germline CDR1 and CDR2 sequences are SGHRS and YFSETQ. The CDR3 runs 13 residues. Trimming took off 0 bases at V and 7 bases at J, with 11 bases between the two ends. In DNA form, the CDR3 reads TGCGCCAGCAGCTTGGACGGTAGTCGGGAGCAGTACTTC. Encoded protein: CASSLDGSREQYF.

V and J are TRBV4-2 and TRBJ2-1; 7 bases match TRBD2. V shed 2 bases, J shed 9 bases, and the junction held 7 bases outside the gene matches. CDR3 size: 14 residues. The germline CDR1 and CDR2 sequences are LGHNA and YNFKEQ. The CDR3 DNA sequence: TGTGCCAGCAGCCAACGAATTAGCGGGCTTGAGCAGTTCTTC. Protein sequence: CASSQRISGLEQFF.

This clone showed up just a few times. V gene TRBV11-2 combines with J gene TRBJ2-2; TRBD2 matches at 9 bases. The ends lost 5 bases at V and 2 bases at J; junction bases unmatched: 9. Germline V gene sequence: CDR1 SGHAT, CDR2 FQNNGV. The CDR3 is 17 residues long. The CDR3 sequence is CASSPPSGATNTGELFF. The DNA for the CDR3 is TGTGCCAGCAGCCCCCCTAGCGGGGCGACTAACACCGGGGAGCTGTTTTTT.